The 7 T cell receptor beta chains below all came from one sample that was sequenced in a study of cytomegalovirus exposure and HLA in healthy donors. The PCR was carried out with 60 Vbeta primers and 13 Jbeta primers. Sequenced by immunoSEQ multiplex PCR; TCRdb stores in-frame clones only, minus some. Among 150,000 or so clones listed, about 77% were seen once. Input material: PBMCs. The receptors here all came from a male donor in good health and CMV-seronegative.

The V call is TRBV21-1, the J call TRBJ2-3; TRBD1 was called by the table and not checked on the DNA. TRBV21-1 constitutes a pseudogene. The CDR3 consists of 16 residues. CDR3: CASSKERGRSTDTQYF. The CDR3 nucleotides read TGTGCCAGCAGCAAAGAGAGGGGGCGAAGCACAGATACGCAGTATTTT.

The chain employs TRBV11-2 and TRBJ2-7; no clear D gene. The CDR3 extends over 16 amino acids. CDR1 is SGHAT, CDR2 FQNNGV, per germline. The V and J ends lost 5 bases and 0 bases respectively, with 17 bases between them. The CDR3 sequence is CASSLSATGTSYEQYF. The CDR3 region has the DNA TGTGCCAGCAGCCTCAGTGCCACGGGTACCTCCTACGAGCAGTACTTC.

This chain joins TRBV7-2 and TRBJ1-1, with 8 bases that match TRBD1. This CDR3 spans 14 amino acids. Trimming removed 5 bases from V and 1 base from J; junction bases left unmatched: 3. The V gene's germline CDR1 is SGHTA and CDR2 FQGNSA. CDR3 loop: CASSIQGGNTEAFF. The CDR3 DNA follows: TGTGCCAGCAGCATACAGGGGGGGAACACTGAAGCTTTCTTT.

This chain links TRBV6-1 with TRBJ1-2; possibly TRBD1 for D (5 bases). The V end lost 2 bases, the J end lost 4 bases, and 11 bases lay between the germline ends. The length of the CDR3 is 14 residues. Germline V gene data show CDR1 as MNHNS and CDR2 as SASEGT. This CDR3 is CASSEIPGGYGYTF. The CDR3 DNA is TGTGCCAGCAGTGAAATCCCGGGGGGCTATGGCTACACCTTC.

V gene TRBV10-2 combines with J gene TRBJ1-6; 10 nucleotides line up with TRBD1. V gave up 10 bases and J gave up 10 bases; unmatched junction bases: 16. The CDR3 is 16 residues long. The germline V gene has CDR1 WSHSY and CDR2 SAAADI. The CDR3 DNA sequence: TGCGCCACCTTGACAGGGGGCGAAAGGGTTAGCTCACCCCTCCACTTT. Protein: CATLTGGERVSSPLHF.

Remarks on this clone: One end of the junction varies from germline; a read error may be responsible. The CDR3 here is CASSLDPGRVETQYF. The CDR3 DNA sequence: TGTGCTAGCAGCTTAGACCCTGGGCGGGTGGAGACCCAGTACTTC. The rearrangement joins TRBV7-7 to TRBJ2-5; D possibly corresponds to TRBD2 (5 bases). This CDR3 spans 15 amino acids. Germline values: CDR1 SSHAT, CDR2 FNYEAQ (reference sequence). Together with reference TRBV7-7 and TRBJ2-5, the CDR3 gives the full variable domain: GAGVSQSPRYKVTKRGQDVTLRCDPISSHATLYWYQQALGQGPEFLTYFNYEAQPDKSGLPSDRFSAERPEGSISTLTIQRTEQRDSAMYRCASSLDPGRVETQYFGPGTRLLVL.

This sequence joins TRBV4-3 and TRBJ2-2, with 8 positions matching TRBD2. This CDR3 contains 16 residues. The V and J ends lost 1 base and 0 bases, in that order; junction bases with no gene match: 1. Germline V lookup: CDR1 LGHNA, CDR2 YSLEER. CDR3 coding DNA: TGCGCCAGCAGCCAAGCCGGGGGGGCGAACACCGGGGAGCTGTTTTTT. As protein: CASSQAGGANTGELFF.